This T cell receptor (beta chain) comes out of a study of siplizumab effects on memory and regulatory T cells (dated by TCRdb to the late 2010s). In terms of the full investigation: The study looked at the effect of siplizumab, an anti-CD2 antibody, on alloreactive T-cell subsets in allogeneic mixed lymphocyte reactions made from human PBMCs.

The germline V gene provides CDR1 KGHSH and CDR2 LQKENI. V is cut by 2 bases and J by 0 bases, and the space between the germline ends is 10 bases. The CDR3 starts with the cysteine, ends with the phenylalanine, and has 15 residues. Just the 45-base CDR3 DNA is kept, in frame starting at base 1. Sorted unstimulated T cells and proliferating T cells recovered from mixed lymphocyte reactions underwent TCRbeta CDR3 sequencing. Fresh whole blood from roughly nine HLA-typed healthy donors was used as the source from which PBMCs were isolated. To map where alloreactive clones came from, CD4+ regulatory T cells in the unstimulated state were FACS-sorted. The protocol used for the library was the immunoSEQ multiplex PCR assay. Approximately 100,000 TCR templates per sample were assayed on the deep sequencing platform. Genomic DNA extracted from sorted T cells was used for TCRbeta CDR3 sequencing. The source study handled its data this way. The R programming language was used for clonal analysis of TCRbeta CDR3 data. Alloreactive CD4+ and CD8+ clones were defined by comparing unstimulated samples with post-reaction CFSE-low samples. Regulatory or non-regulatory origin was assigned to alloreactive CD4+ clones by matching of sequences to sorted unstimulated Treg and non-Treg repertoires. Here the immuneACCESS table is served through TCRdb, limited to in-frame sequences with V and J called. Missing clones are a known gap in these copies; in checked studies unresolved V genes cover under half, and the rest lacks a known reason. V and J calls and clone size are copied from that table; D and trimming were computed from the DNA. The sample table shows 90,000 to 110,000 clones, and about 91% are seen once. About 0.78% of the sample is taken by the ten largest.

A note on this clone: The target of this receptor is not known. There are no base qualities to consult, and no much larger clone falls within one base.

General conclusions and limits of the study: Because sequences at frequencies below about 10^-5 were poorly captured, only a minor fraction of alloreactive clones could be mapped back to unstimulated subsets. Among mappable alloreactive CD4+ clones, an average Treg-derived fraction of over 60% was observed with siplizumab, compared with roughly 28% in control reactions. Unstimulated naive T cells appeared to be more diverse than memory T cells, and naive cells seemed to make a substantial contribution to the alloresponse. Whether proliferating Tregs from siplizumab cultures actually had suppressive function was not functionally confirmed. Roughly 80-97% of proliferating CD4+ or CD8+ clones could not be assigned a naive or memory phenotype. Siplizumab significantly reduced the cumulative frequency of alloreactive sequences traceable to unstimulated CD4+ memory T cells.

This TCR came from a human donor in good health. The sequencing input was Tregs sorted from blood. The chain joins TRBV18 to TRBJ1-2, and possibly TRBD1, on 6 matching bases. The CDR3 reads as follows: CASSPDRLANYGYTF. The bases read TGTGCCAGCTCACCAGACAGGTTAGCTAACTATGGCTACACCTTC. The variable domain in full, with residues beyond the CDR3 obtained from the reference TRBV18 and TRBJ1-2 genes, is NAGVMQNPRHLVRRRGQEARLRCSPMKGHSHVYWYRQLPEEGLKFMVYLQKENIIDESGMPKERFSAEFPKEGPSILRIQQVVRGDSAAYFCASSPDRLANYGYTFGSGTRLTVV.